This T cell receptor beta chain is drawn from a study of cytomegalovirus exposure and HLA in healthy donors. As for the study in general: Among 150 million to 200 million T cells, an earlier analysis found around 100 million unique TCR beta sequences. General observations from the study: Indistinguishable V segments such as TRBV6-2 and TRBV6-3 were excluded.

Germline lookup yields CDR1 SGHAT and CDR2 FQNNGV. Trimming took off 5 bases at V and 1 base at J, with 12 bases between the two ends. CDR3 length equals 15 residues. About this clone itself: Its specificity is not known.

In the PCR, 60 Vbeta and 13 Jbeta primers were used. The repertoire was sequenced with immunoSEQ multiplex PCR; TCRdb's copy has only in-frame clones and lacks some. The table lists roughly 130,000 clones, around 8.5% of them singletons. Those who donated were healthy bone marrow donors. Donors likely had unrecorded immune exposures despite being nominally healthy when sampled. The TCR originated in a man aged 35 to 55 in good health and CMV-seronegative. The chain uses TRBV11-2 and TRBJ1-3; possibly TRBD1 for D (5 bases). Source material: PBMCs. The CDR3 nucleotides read TGTGCCAGCAGCCCCCGGGGGAATTCTGGAAACACCATATATTTT. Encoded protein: CASSPRGNSGNTIYF.